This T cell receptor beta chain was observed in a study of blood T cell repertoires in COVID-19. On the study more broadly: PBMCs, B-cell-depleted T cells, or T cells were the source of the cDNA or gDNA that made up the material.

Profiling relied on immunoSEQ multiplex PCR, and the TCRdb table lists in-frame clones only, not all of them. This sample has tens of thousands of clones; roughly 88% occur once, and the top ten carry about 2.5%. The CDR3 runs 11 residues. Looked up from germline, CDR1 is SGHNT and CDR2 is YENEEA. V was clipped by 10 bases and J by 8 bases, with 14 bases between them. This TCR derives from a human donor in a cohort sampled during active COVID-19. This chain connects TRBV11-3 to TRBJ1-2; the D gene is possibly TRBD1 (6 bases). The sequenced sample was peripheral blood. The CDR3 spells CANHRECGYTF. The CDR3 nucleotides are TGTGCCAACCACAGGGAATGCGGCTACACCTTC.